This T cell receptor beta chain derives from a study of OX40 agonist ivuxolimab in advanced cancers. Study overall: Ivuxolimab, which is an agonistic anti-OX40 (CD134) antibody, was administered to the patients. Ivuxolimab was delivered to patients intravenously every 2 weeks at doses spanning 0.01 to 10 mg/kg. Of mixed ages from about 20 to 80 and averaging about 65 years, the group was about 80% male.

Sequenced by immunoSEQ multiplex PCR; TCRdb stores in-frame clones only, minus some. This table has about 70,000 clones, 70% to 90% appearing once. Germline CDR1 and CDR2: SGHKS and YYEKEE (reference sequence). The CDR3 length is 16 residues. Trimming pared 4 bases from V and 0 bases from J, leaving 15 bases between. V gene TRBV5-5 combines with J gene TRBJ2-3; the D gene is possibly TRBD2 (6 bases). The receptor was isolated from an adult with an advanced solid tumor such as melanoma, head and neck, liver or kidney cancer. Sequenced material: CD4+ or CD8+ T cells sorted from blood, taken in a trial of the OX40 agonist ivuxolimab. The CDR3 sequence: CASSPGRGTSTDTQYF. The CDR3 nucleotides read TGTGCCAGCAGCCCCGGGCGCGGGACCAGCACAGATACGCAGTATTTT. The entire variable domain, with the rest obtained from reference TRBV5-5 and TRBJ2-3, is as follows: DAGVTQSPTHLIKTRGQQVTLRCSPISGHKSVSWYQQVLGQGPQFIFQYYEKEERGRGNFPDRFSARQFPNYSSELNVNALLLGDSALYLCASSPGRGTSTDTQYFGPGTRLTVL.